This record covers a single TCR beta chain. This entry comes from a study of CD8 T cells in Susac syndrome. It was with random hexamers that roughly 0.5 to 1 ug RNA was reverse transcribed. One entry per CDR3 protein, called by TCRdb with MiXCR from the immunoSEQ multiplex PCR reads. The sample carries 200,000 to 250,000 distinct CDR3 sequences, approximately 95% recorded once. The CDR3 is made up of 16 amino acids. V shed 2 bases and J 4 bases; nucleotides not matched to a gene: 8. Germline V gives CDR1 MNHEY, CDR2 SMNVEV (reference sequence). This clonotype originated in a human donor with multiple sclerosis. The rearrangement joins TRBV27 to TRBJ2-5, with TRBD2 identical over 9 bases. The sequencing sample was made of CD4+ T cells from PBMCs. CDR3 residues: CASSLGGGGEVETQYF. The CDR3 DNA reads as TGTGCCAGCAGTTTAGGTGGCGGGGGGGAGGTAGAGACCCAGTACTTC.